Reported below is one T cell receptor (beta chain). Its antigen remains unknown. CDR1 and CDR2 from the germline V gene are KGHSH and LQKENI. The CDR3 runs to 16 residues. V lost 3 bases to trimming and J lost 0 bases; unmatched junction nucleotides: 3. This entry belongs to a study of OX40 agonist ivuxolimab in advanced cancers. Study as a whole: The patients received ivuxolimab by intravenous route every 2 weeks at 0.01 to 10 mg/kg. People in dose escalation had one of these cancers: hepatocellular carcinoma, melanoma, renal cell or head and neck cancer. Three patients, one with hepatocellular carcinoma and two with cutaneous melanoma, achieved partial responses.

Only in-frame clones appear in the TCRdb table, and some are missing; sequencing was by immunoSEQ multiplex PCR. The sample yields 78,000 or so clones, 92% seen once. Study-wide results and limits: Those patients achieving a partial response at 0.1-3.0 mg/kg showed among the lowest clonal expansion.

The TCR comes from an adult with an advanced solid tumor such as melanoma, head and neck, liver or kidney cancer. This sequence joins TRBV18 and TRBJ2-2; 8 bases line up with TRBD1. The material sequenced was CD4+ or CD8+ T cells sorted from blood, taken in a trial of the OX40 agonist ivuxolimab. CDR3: CASSPRQGTNTGELFF. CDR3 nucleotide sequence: TGTGCCAGCTCACCGAGACAGGGGACGAACACCGGGGAGCTGTTTTTT.